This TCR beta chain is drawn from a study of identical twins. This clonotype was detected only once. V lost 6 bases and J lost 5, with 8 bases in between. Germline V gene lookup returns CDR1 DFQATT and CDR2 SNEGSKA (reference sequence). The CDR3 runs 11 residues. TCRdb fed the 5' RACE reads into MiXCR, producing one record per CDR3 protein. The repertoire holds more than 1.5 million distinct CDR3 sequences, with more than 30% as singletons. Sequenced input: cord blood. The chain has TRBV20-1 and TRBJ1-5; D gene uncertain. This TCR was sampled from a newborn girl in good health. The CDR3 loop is CSAGGHQPQHF. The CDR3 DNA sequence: TGCAGTGCAGGCGGGCATCAGCCCCAGCATTTT.